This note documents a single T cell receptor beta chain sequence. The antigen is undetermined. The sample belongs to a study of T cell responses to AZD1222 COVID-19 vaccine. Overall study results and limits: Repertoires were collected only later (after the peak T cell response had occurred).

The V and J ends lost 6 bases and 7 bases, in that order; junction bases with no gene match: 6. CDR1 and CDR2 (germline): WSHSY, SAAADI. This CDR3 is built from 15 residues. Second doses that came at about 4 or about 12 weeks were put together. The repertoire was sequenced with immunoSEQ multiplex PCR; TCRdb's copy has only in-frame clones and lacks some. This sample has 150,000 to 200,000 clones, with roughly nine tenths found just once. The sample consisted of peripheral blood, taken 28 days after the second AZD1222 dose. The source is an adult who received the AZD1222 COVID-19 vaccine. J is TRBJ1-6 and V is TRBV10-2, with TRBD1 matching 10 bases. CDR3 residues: CASRSRGQGNSPLHF. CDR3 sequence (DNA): TGCGCCAGCAGGTCCAGGGGACAGGGGAATTCACCCCTCCACTTT.